The 20 T cell receptor beta chains presented below share a single source sample, sequenced in a study of T cells in Graves' hyperthyroidism and ophthalmopathy. It was RNA transcripts that yielded the amplified TCR beta CDR3 regions. The HTBI set primed first-round TCR CDR3 RT-PCR. TCRdb fed the multiplex PCR reads into MiXCR, producing one record per CDR3 protein. The sample consists of some 560,000 distinct CDR3 sequences, 14% of them appearing once. The sample comprised blood. Receptor source: a woman aged 35 to 49 with Graves' hyperthyroidism.

This clonotype came up many times. V gene TRBV7-8 combines with J gene TRBJ2-3, with 9 bases aligning to TRBD2. Germline CDR1 is SGHVS and CDR2 is FQNEAQ. Losses at the gene ends were 2 bases for V and 1 base for J; bases not matched to a gene: 4. The CDR3 is 16 amino acids. The CDR3 loop is CASSLFASGGTDTQYF. DNA of the CDR3: TGTGCCAGCAGCTTATTCGCTAGCGGGGGCACAGATACGCAGTATTTT.

The chain links TRBV19 to TRBJ2-1; no definite D call. Germline V lookup: CDR1 LNHDA, CDR2 SQIVND (reference sequence). V was pared by 6 bases and J by 9 bases, with 15 bases between. The CDR3 spans 13 residues. CDR3 DNA: TGTGCCAGTAGCACTCCGGGTAGCTCTGAGCAGTTCTTC. This sequence encodes CASSTPGSSEQFF.

This clonotype was picked up many times. The chain has TRBV29-1 and TRBJ2-5, with 10 bases fitting TRBD2. Germline V gene lookup returns CDR1 SQVTM and CDR2 ANQGSEA. The CDR3 consists of 14 residues. Germline trimming cut 6 bases from V and 5 bases from J; bases unmatched to any gene: 9. CDR3 bases: TGCAGCGTGGAGGCTAGCGGGAGATCGGAGACCCAGTACTTC. Its translation: CSVEASGRSETQYF.

This clonotype has at least ten counts. This sequence joins TRBV28 and TRBJ1-5; 9 nucleotides match TRBD1. V was clipped by 6 bases and J by 0 bases; unmatched bases: 9. Germline CDR1 MDHEN, CDR2 SYDVKM. The CDR3 extends over 17 amino acids. CDR3 region: CASRRSGTGYSNQPQHF. The CDR3 nucleotides are TGTGCCAGCAGGCGATCCGGGACAGGGTATAGCAATCAGCCCCAGCATTTT.

This clonotype was recorded many times. The chain uses TRBV11-2 and TRBJ2-1; 9 bases agree with TRBD1. The germline gives CDR1 SGHAT, CDR2 FQNNGV. Trimming took 3 bases from V and 1 from J; bases not matched to a gene: 1. The CDR3 length is 15 residues. The CDR3: CASSLGQGSYNEQFF. The CDR3 DNA reads TGTGCCAGCAGCTTGGGACAGGGTTCCTACAATGAGCAGTTCTTC.

In its sample, this clonotype was seen many times. The chain carries TRBV27 and TRBJ2-2, with D maybe TRBD2 (5 bases). The CDR3 length is 15 residues. With 5 bases removed from V and 7 bases from J, the gap between germline ends came to 17 bases. CDR1 and CDR2 from the germline V gene are MNHEY and SMNVEV (reference sequence). The CDR3 DNA reads as TGTGCCAGCAGTGAGGACGGACGGACTGGCGGGGAGCTGTTTTTT. Protein sequence: CASSEDGRTGGELFF.

The chain employs TRBV5-5 and TRBJ2-1, with 8 bases that match TRBD2. Germline V gene sequence: CDR1 SGHKS, CDR2 YYEKEE (reference sequence). V shed 3 bases and J 8 bases; nucleotides not matched to a gene: 10. The CDR3 sequence is 15 residues long. CDR3 nucleotide sequence: TGTGCCAGCAGCTATCGGGGGGGCCCCACTTATGAGCAGTTCTTC. Protein sequence: CASSYRGGPTYEQFF.

This clonotype was seen repeatedly, ten times or more. This rearrangement joins TRBV2 to TRBJ2-7; TRBD2 aligns across 10 bases. The V segment lost 4 bases and the J segment 3 bases; nucleotides outside the gene matches: 3. The germline gives CDR1 SNHLY, CDR2 FYNNEI. This CDR3 has 14 residues. DNA for the CDR3: TGTGCCAGCAGTGCTAGCGGGAGAGTCTACGAGCAGTACTTC. Protein product: CASSASGRVYEQYF.

A few counts support this clonotype. V gene TRBV27 combines with J gene TRBJ2-2, with 9 bases identical to TRBD1. CDR1 and CDR2 from the germline V gene are MNHEY and SMNVEV (reference sequence). V was pared by 5 bases and J by 7 bases, with 8 bases of the junction left unmatched. There are 15 residues in the CDR3. This chain's CDR3 is CASSLGTGNSGELFF. The DNA of the CDR3 is TGTGCCAGCAGTCTCGGGACAGGGAATAGCGGGGAGCTGTTTTTT.

At least ten counts were recorded for this clonotype. This sequence joins TRBV28 and TRBJ2-1; TRBD2 matches at 8 bases. Germline V gene lookup returns CDR1 MDHEN and CDR2 SYDVKM. The CDR3 is 17 residues long. The junction had 10 bases not matched to a gene; V was cut back by 3 bases and J by 3 bases. The CDR3 bases are TGTGCCAGCAGTTTTCATCCTAGCGGGCTTAACTACAATGAGCAGTTCTTC. This codes for CASSFHPSGLNYNEQFF.

This clonotype appeared many times. V and J are TRBV24-1 and TRBJ2-1; 12 bases line up with TRBD2. Germline lookup yields CDR1 KGHDR and CDR2 SFDVKD. V gave up 9 bases and J gave up 2 bases; unmatched junction bases: 7. CDR3 size: 16 residues. In DNA, the CDR3 is TGTGCCACCGGCCGGACTAGCGGGGCTCCCTACAATGAGCAGTTCTTC. This translates into CATGRTSGAPYNEQFF.

With respect to this clonotype: This sequence may be a read error, since a much larger clone differs from it by one base. The chain combines TRBV10-3 with TRBJ2-2; 12 nucleotides agree with TRBD2. Trimming cost V 11 bases and J 5 bases; bases outside gene matches: 3. The CDR3 is 13 amino acids. The V gene's germline CDR1 is ENHRY and CDR2 SYGVKD. The CDR3 reads CAYGLAGTGELFF. The CDR3 coding sequence is TGTGCCTATGGACTAGCGGGGACCGGGGAGCTGTTTTTT.

This clonotype was picked up many times. V gene TRBV12-3 or TRBV12-4 combines with J gene TRBJ2-7; 11 bases align to TRBD1. V was pared by 5 bases and J by 6 bases, with 3 bases of the junction left unmatched. The CDR3 is 13 amino acids. Here the CDR3 DNA reads TGTGCCAGCAGTATCGGACAGGGGGCCGAGCAGTACTTC. Translating gives CASSIGQGAEQYF.

This rearrangement joins TRBV5-6 to TRBJ2-7, with 12 bases aligning to TRBD1. Per germline, CDR1 SGHDT and CDR2 YYEEEE. V lost 4 bases to trimming and J lost 9 bases; unmatched junction nucleotides: 11. The length of the CDR3 is 15 residues. DNA of the CDR3: TGTGCCAGCAGCAAAGCGGGACAGGGGGCTCGTGGGCAGTACTTC. Translation: CASSKAGQGARGQYF.

The chain has TRBV9 and TRBJ2-5; 11 positions agree with TRBD2. CDR1 is SGDLS, CDR2 YYNGEE, per germline. This CDR3 is built from 16 residues. V shed 0 bases and J 4 bases; nucleotides not matched to a gene: 5. This CDR3 reads CASSVGFLAGGETQYF. The CDR3, as DNA: TGTGCCAGCAGCGTAGGTTTCCTAGCGGGAGGAGAGACCCAGTACTTC.

Ten or more counts support this clonotype. The chain is built from TRBV6-1 and TRBJ2-7; TRBD1 aligns across 8 bases. The CDR3 covers 13 residues. In germline, CDR1 is MNHNS, CDR2 SASEGT. V shed 6 bases, J shed 4 bases, and the junction held 5 bases outside the gene matches. CDR3 sequence reads: CASRPGGEYEQYF. CDR3 DNA sequence: TGTGCCAGCAGACCAGGGGGCGAATACGAGCAGTACTTC.

In its sample, this clonotype was seen many times. The chain uses TRBV6-5 and TRBJ1-6; 7 bases line up with TRBD1. The CDR3 contains 17 residues. Germline V gene data show CDR1 as MNHEY and CDR2 as SVGAGI. V shed 0 bases, J shed 7 bases, and the junction held 9 bases outside the gene matches. The CDR3 reads CASSYSTLGDSNSPLHF. DNA for the CDR3: TGTGCCAGCAGTTACTCTACGCTGGGGGACAGCAATTCACCCCTCCACTTT.

This clonotype has only a few counts. The chain couples TRBV4-2 to TRBJ2-3, with TRBD2 as a possible D gene (6 bases). The germline CDR1 and CDR2 sequences are LGHNA and YNFKEQ. Trimming left V 4 bases short and J 0 bases short, with 17 bases between. The CDR3 runs 17 residues. The CDR3 region is CASSRALAGSSTDTQYF. DNA for the CDR3: TGTGCCAGCAGCCGCGCCCTGGCGGGATCTAGCACAGATACGCAGTATTTT.

The sample holds many counts of this clonotype. The chain carries TRBV18 and TRBJ2-5; possibly TRBD2 for D (6 bases). CDR1 and CDR2 (germline): KGHSH, LQKENI. This CDR3 is 13 amino acids long. Trimming took 4 bases from V and 2 from J, leaving 8 bases between them. The CDR3 reads CASSRGVQETQYF. DNA of the CDR3: TGTGCCAGCTCACGGGGGGTTCAAGAGACCCAGTACTTC.

This clonotype was recorded a few times. The chain joins TRBV28 to TRBJ1-2; D is ambiguous. The germline V gene has CDR1 MDHEN and CDR2 SYDVKM. CDR3 length: 13 residues. Trimming cost V 6 bases and J 0 bases, with 8 bases left between them. CDR3 sequence reads: CASRRGTNYGYTF. CDR3 DNA sequence: TGTGCCAGCAGGCGGGGAACTAACTATGGCTACACCTTC.